The 18 T cell receptor beta chains presented below share a single source sample, sequenced in a study of T cells in localized non-small cell lung cancer. Assay used: immunoSEQ multiplex PCR; TCRdb lists only in-frame clones, some missing. The table shows around 130,000 clones, with 80% to 90% occurring only once. The material was peripheral blood, obtained before any cancer treatment. Every receptor here comes from a female donor over 55 with stage I lung adenocarcinoma.

This rearrangement joins TRBV4-1 to TRBJ2-7; possible D gene TRBD1, 6 bases. CDR1 MGHRA and CDR2 YSYEKL come from the germline V gene. V was shortened by 4 bases and J by 6 bases, with 16 bases between the two germline ends. CDR3 length: 14 residues. In DNA form, the CDR3 reads TGCGCCAGCAGCCGAGCAGGGGACGCGGGCGAGCAGTACTTC. Its protein product is CASSRAGDAGEQYF.

V usage is TRBV14 and J usage is TRBJ2-1, with TRBD1 as a possible D gene (6 bases). From germline, CDR1 is SGHDN and CDR2 FVKESK. V lost 6 bases to trimming and J lost 0 bases, with 12 bases between them. This CDR3 comprises 15 residues. The CDR3 loop is CASRARGSSYNEQFF. Written as DNA, the CDR3 is TGTGCCAGCAGGGCCAGGGGAAGCTCCTACAATGAGCAGTTCTTC.

The chain has TRBV7-3 and TRBJ2-4, with 13 bases matching TRBD2. There are 20 residues in the CDR3. Germline V gene lookup returns CDR1 SGHTA and CDR2 FQGTGA. The V and J ends lost 4 bases and 0 bases, in that order; junction bases with no gene match: 12. Written as DNA, the CDR3 is TGTGCCAGCAGCTCCCCATGGACTAGCGGGAGCGGGGGAGCCAAAAACATTCAGTACTTC. Its protein is CASSSPWTSGSGGAKNIQYF.

J is TRBJ1-3 and V is TRBV7-8; weak D call: TRBD1 (6 bases). CDR3 length: 19 residues. Deletions cut 0 bases from V and 4 bases from J, with 22 bases between. In germline, CDR1 is SGHVS, CDR2 FQNEAQ. The CDR3, as DNA: TGTGCCAGCAGCTTAGCGGGGACGGTAAAATCGGGACAAGGAAACACCATATATTTT. This sequence encodes CASSLAGTVKSGQGNTIYF.

This chain joins TRBV5-6 and TRBJ1-6, with D tentatively TRBD1 (6 bases). This CDR3 has 15 residues. Trimming took 0 bases from V and 7 from J, leaving 11 bases between them. The V gene's germline CDR1 is SGHDT and CDR2 YYEEEE. CDR3 amino acids: CASSLDGQGNSPLHF. In nucleotides, the CDR3 is TGTGCCAGCAGCTTGGATGGGCAGGGGAATTCACCCCTCCACTTT.

J is TRBJ2-1 and V is TRBV11-2; D is perhaps TRBD1 or TRBD2 (5 bases each). This CDR3 has 16 amino acids. Germline CDR1 is SGHAT and CDR2 is FQNNGV. The V end lost 2 bases, the J end lost 0 bases, and 11 bases lay between the germline ends. Here the CDR3 reads CASSLFWGSSYNEQFF. In DNA, the CDR3 is TGTGCCAGCAGCTTATTCTGGGGGAGCTCCTACAATGAGCAGTTCTTC. The full variable domain, its missing parts supplied by reference TRBV11-2 and TRBJ2-1, is EAGVAQSPRYKIIEKRQSVAFWCNPISGHATLYWYQQILGQGPKLLIQFQNNGVVDDSQLPKDRFSAERLKGVDSTLKIQPAKLEDSAVYLCASSLFWGSSYNEQFFGPGTRLTVL.

The CDR3 bases are TGTGCCAGTAGTACGCGGGGACTAGGGAATGAGCAGTTCTTC. Protein: CASSTRGLGNEQFF. This chain connects TRBV19 to TRBJ2-1, with 8 bases matching TRBD2. Germline CDR1 LNHDA, CDR2 SQIVND (reference sequence). This CDR3 has 14 amino acids. V was pared by 4 bases and J by 7 bases, with 6 bases of the junction left unmatched.

This clone was counted only a few times. The CDR3 sequence is CASSGFRGSYEQYF. The CDR3 DNA sequence: TGTGCCAGCAGTGGTTTTAGAGGGAGCTACGAGCAGTACTTC. This chain connects TRBV28 to TRBJ2-7, with D possibly matching TRBD2 (5 bases). CDR3 length: 14 residues. Germline CDR1 is MDHEN and CDR2 is SYDVKM. Trimming removed 5 bases at V and 3 bases at J, with 14 bases between.

The V call is TRBV19, the J call TRBJ2-3, with 8 bases fitting TRBD2. V dropped 5 bases and J dropped 7; count of bases not matched to a gene: 8. CDR3 length: 14 amino acids. Germline CDR1 reads LNHDA; CDR2 reads SQIVND (reference sequence). CDR3 in amino acids: CASSVNRGGNTQYF. CDR3 bases: TGTGCCAGTAGTGTAAACCGGGGGGGGAATACGCAGTATTTT.

This chain joins TRBV15 and TRBJ2-5; 8 bases are a match to TRBD2. CDR1 and CDR2 (germline): LNHNV, YYDKDF (reference sequence). CDR3 size: 13 residues. J gave up 3 bases and V 9 bases, and 6 bases lay outside the gene matches. This CDR3 reads CATAPGLEETQYF. The CDR3 DNA follows: TGTGCCACAGCACCGGGACTAGAAGAGACCCAGTACTTC.

The chain joins TRBV7-9 to TRBJ2-7; 7 bases fit TRBD1. Germline-derived CDR1 and CDR2 are SEHNR and FQNEAQ (reference sequence). CDR3 length equals 16 residues. V dropped 5 bases and J dropped 0; count of bases not matched to a gene: 10. CDR3 sequence reads: CASSHRDSLSSYEQYF. The CDR3 DNA reads TGTGCCAGCAGCCACCGGGACAGCTTAAGCTCCTACGAGCAGTACTTC.

This rearrangement joins TRBV19 to TRBJ2-7; 8 nucleotides align to TRBD1. V was pared by 8 bases and J by 2 bases, with 11 bases of the junction left unmatched. Germline V gene data show CDR1 as LNHDA and CDR2 as SQIVND (reference sequence). The CDR3 sequence is 15 residues long. In DNA form, the CDR3 reads TGTGCCAGTTCCGGGACAGGTGTGTTTCCCTACGAGCAGTACTTC. It codes for CASSGTGVFPYEQYF.

The V and J genes are TRBV28 and TRBJ1-1, with TRBD1 matching over 7 bases. CDR3 length: 14 residues. Unmatched junction bases numbered 5, after V lost 6 bases and J lost 1 base. Germline lookup yields CDR1 MDHEN and CDR2 SYDVKM. The CDR3 loop is CASRSQGENTEAFF. CDR3 sequence (DNA): TGTGCCAGCAGGAGTCAGGGGGAGAACACTGAAGCTTTCTTT. Complete variable domain (other parts from reference TRBV28 and TRBJ1-1): DVKVTQSSRYLVKRTGEKVFLECVQDMDHENMFWYRQDPGLGLRLIYFSYDVKMKEKGDIPEGYSVSREKKERFSLILESASTNQTSMYLCASRSQGENTEAFFGQGTRLTVV.

The CDR3 here is CASSLEVAGANEQYF. CDR3 DNA: TGTGCCAGCAGCTTAGAGGTAGCGGGAGCGAACGAGCAGTACTTC. The V gene is TRBV7-8, the J gene TRBJ2-7, with 9 positions matching TRBD2. From germline, CDR1 is SGHVS and CDR2 FQNEAQ. The CDR3 totals 15 residues. V trimming: 1 base; J trimming: 5 bases; junction bases outside the gene matches: 6.

This chain links TRBV25-1 with TRBJ2-1, with unresolved D. Deletions cut 4 bases from V and 9 bases from J, with 10 bases between. This CDR3 has 12 amino acids. Germline CDR1 is MGHDK and CDR2 is SYGVNS. The CDR3 reads CASSATSFEQFF. CDR3 DNA sequence: TGTGCCAGCAGTGCGACCAGTTTTGAGCAGTTCTTC.

This chain uses TRBV10-2 with TRBJ1-2, with unresolved D. CDR1 is WSHSY, CDR2 SAAADI, per germline. There are 16 residues in the CDR3. Between the trimmed V and J ends, which lost 3 bases and 0 bases, there was a span of 14 bases. CDR3 nucleotide sequence: TGCGCCAGCAGTGATTGGAAGCTAGGAGCTAACTATGGCTACACCTTC. Translated, it gives CASSDWKLGANYGYTF.

The chain combines TRBV5-6 with TRBJ1-4, with D maybe TRBD1 (5 bases). The CDR3 is made up of 13 amino acids. Trimming left V 7 bases short and J 6 bases short, with 13 bases between. The germline V gene has CDR1 SGHDT and CDR2 YYEEEE. The CDR3 nucleotides are TGTGCCAGCCGCAACTGGGGGGATGAAAAACTGTTTTTT. Amino acid sequence: CASRNWGDEKLFF.

The V and J genes are TRBV5-6 and TRBJ2-5; D might be TRBD1 (5 bases). Germline V gene data show CDR1 as SGHDT and CDR2 as YYEEEE. This CDR3 is built from 15 residues. V dropped 1 base and J dropped 5 bases, with 15 bases sitting between them. CDR3 nucleotides: TGTGCCAGCAGCTTGTCCGTGACAGCAGGCGAGACCCAGTACTTC. As protein: CASSLSVTAGETQYF.